This is a list of T cell receptor beta chains from one sample in a study of graft-versus-host responses after intestinal transplantation. Here immunoSEQ multiplex PCR was the method, and the copy in TCRdb shows in-frame clones only, minus some. Among tens of thousands of clones listed, 85% to 90% were seen once. Their antigens remain unidentified. The source material was unstimulated CD4+ T cells sorted from spleen or lymph node cells, sampled before intestinal transplant. All receptors derive from a human donor who received an intestinal transplant. Both conserved end residues are part of each CDR3. A D gene is named only where the DNA matches it firmly. Size is stated for part of the rows, as once, few or many counts, or as a class when the clone is expanded.

TRBV7-8	NA	19	TRBD2	TRBJ2-2	CASSLPRGGGRVGTGELFF	TGTGCCAGCAGCCTCCCCCGGGGCGGGGGACGGGTCGGCACCGGGGAGCTGTTTTTT
TRBV2	NA	12	NA	TRBJ2-3	CASSPREDTQYF	TGTGCCAGCAGTCCGCGTGAGGATACGCAGTATTTT
TRBV7-2	NA	13	NA	TRBJ1-3	CASSSSRGNTIYF	TGTGCCAGCAGCTCCAGTCGGGGTAACACCATATATTTT
TRBV5-1	NA	12	NA	TRBJ2-3	CASSSRWATQYF	TGCGCCAGCAGCTCCAGGTGGGCTACGCAGTATTTT
TRBV2	NA	16	TRBD1	TRBJ1-4	CASSPQGQGGNEKLFF	TGTGCCAGCAGCCCTCAGGGACAGGGTGGTAATGAAAAACTGTTTTTT
TRBV19	NA	12	NA	TRBJ1-2	CASSRTSYGYTF	TGTGCCAGTAGTAGAACAAGCTATGGCTACACCTTC
TRBV5-4	few	14	NA	TRBJ2-1	CASSWEGDYNEQFF	TGTGCCAGCAGCTGGGAGGGGGACTACAATGAGCAGTTCTTC
TRBV28	NA	11	NA	TRBJ1-1	CASSPEREAFF	TGTGCCAGCAGTCCAGAGCGGGAGGCTTTCTTT
TRBV4-2	NA	17	NA	TRBJ2-3	CASSQAAPRGSTDTQYF	TGTGCCAGCAGCCAAGCCGCCCCTAGGGGGAGCACAGATACGCAGTATTTT
TRBV6-5	NA	16	NA	TRBJ2-3	CASSYRGGPSTDTQYF	TGTGCCAGCAGTTACCGCGGGGGCCCAAGCACAGATACGCAGTATTTT
TRBV19	NA	15	NA	TRBJ1-3	CASSPTDSSGNTIYF	TGTGCCAGTAGTCCTACGGACAGTTCTGGAAACACCATATATTTT
TRBV7-2	NA	13	NA	TRBJ2-6	CASSPYVANVLTF	TGTGCCAGCAGCCCCTACGTTGCCAACGTCCTGACTTTC
TRBV11-2	NA	14	NA	TRBJ2-5	CASSLWGVQETQYF	TGTGCCAGCAGCTTGTGGGGAGTGCAAGAGACCCAGTACTTC
TRBV10-3	NA	15	TRBD1	TRBJ2-7	CAISPGTATSYEQYF	TGTGCCATCAGCCCAGGGACAGCAACCTCCTACGAGCAGTACTTC
TRBV2	NA	12	NA	TRBJ2-7	CASGGGSYEQYF	TGTGCCAGCGGGGGCGGCTCCTACGAGCAGTACTTC
TRBV6-1	NA	13	TRBD1	TRBJ1-2	CASSATGWGGYTF	TGTGCCAGCAGTGCGACAGGGTGGGGTGGCTACACCTTC
TRBV9	NA	15	TRBD1	TRBJ1-6	CASSATGTGNSPLHF	TGTGCCAGCAGCGCGACCGGGACAGGGAATTCACCCCTCCACTTT
TRBV6-1	NA	13	NA	TRBJ1-1	CASSEVRGTEAFF	TGTGCCAGCAGTGAAGTCAGAGGAACTGAAGCTTTCTTT
TRBV5-4	NA	18	TRBD2	TRBJ2-3	CASSSPSGGAKGTDTQYF	TGTGCCAGCAGCTCCCCTAGCGGGGGGGCAAAGGGTACAGATACGCAGTATTTT
TRBV11-2	NA	14	NA	TRBJ1-1	CASSFFGMNTEAFF	TGTGCCAGCAGCTTCTTCGGTATGAACACTGAAGCTTTCTTT
TRBV6-6	NA	15	TRBD1	TRBJ1-6	CASSGDRGSSSPLHF	TGTGCCAGCAGTGGGGACAGGGGGTCAAGTTCACCCCTCCACTTT
TRBV19	NA	14	NA	TRBJ2-7	CASSTPGRPYEQYF	TGTGCCAGTAGTACCCCCGGGAGACCCTACGAGCAGTACTTC
TRBV2	NA	14	TRBD2	TRBJ2-2	CASSSGGGTGELFF	TGTGCCAGCAGTAGCGGGGGGGGGACCGGGGAGCTGTTTTTT
TRBV18	NA	16	TRBD1	TRBJ1-3	CASSPQQGASGNTIYF	TGTGCCAGCTCACCACAACAGGGGGCAAGCGGAAACACCATATATTTT
TRBV19	NA	15	NA	TRBJ2-5	CASSTAGTLAETQYF	TGTGCCAGTAGTACCGCCGGGACTTTGGCAGAGACCCAGTACTTC
TRBV5-1	NA	15	NA	TRBJ1-2	CASSADTGGIYGYTF	TGCGCCAGCAGCGCCGACACCGGAGGCATCTATGGCTACACCTTC
TRBV6-1	NA	14	NA	TRBJ1-2	CASSEPGRGYGYTF	TGTGCCAGCAGTGAACCAGGAAGGGGCTATGGCTACACCTTC
TRBV5-8	NA	18	NA	TRBJ1-2	CASSSTLPLGGTNYGYTF	TGTGCCAGCAGCTCTACACTACCCCTCGGGGGAACTAACTATGGCTACACCTTC
TRBV6-1	NA	15	TRBD2	TRBJ2-3	CASSVAGGPLDTQYF	TGTGCCAGCAGCGTAGCGGGGGGGCCTCTGGATACGCAGTATTTT
TRBV6-1	few	17	TRBD2	TRBJ2-5	CASSARRTLAEQETQYF	TGTGCCAGCAGTGCACGACGGACACTAGCGGAACAAGAGACCCAGTACTTC
TRBV7-7	NA	14	TRBD1	TRBJ2-1	CASSLGGLVDEQFF	TGTGCTAGCAGCTTAGGGGGCCTCGTGGATGAGCAGTTCTTC
TRBV9	NA	14	TRBD1	TRBJ1-1	CASSVAGGNTEAFF	TGTGCCAGCAGCGTAGCAGGGGGGAACACTGAAGCTTTCTTT
TRBV7-3	NA	16	NA	TRBJ1-6	CASSLRGSSYNSPLHF	TGTGCCAGCAGCTTAAGGGGCAGCTCCTATAATTCACCCCTCCACTTT
TRBV5-4	NA	14	TRBD2	TRBJ2-5	CASRLAGGSETQYF	TGTGCCAGCAGACTAGCGGGGGGCTCAGAGACCCAGTACTTC
TRBV6-1	NA	12	NA	TRBJ2-1	CASSEEAWEQFF	TGTGCCAGCAGTGAAGAAGCGTGGGAGCAGTTCTTC
TRBV5-1	NA	14	TRBD2	TRBJ2-1	CASSFSGGANEQFF	TGCGCCAGCAGCTTTTCCGGGGGGGCCAATGAGCAGTTCTTC
TRBV10-3	NA	14	NA	TRBJ1-6	CAISPGGPNAPLHF	TGTGCCATCAGCCCCGGTGGGCCCAACGCACCCCTCCACTTT
TRBV6-6	NA	14	TRBD1	TRBJ1-1	CASSLQGTVTEAFF	TGTGCCAGCAGCCTACAGGGGACAGTTACTGAAGCTTTCTTT
TRBV14	NA	19	TRBD2	TRBJ2-5	CASSGPTRTSGGAAETQYF	TGTGCCAGCAGCGGGCCGACTCGGACTAGCGGGGGGGCGGCGGAGACCCAGTACTTC
TRBV9	NA	15	NA	TRBJ1-2	CASTGGGLANYGYTF	TGTGCCAGCACCGGCGGGGGTCTCGCTAACTATGGCTACACCTTC
TRBV9	NA	15	NA	TRBJ2-3	CASCYAGGPTDTQYF	TGTGCCAGCTGCTACGCGGGCGGACCCACAGATACGCAGTATTTT
TRBV7-2	NA	18	TRBD1	TRBJ1-5	CASSLQGLTGTGIQPQHF	TGTGCCAGCAGCTTACAAGGCCTCACCGGGACAGGGATCCAGCCCCAGCATTTT
TRBV10-1	NA	14	NA	TRBJ2-7	CASSDQGGTGEQYF	TGCGCCAGCAGTGACCAGGGTGGTACTGGCGAGCAGTACTTC
TRBV5-1	NA	17	NA	TRBJ1-6	CASSPRQVSSYNSPLHF	TGCGCCAGCAGCCCCCGGCAGGTCAGCTCCTATAATTCACCCCTCCACTTT
TRBV2	NA	14	NA	TRBJ1-3	CASSEVASGNTIYF	TGTGCCAGCAGTGAAGTAGCTTCTGGAAACACCATATATTTT
TRBV6-5	NA	15	NA	TRBJ2-5	CASSQGGTAWETQYF	TGTGCCAGCAGTCAAGGCGGGACTGCCTGGGAGACCCAGTACTTC
TRBV2	NA	11	NA	TRBJ2-2	CASSAAGELFF	TGTGCCAGCAGTGCCGCCGGGGAGCTGTTTTTT
TRBV7-3	once	14	NA	TRBJ2-3	CASSRGGSSDTQYF	TGTGCCAGCAGCCGGGGTGGCAGCTCAGATACGCAGTATTTT
TRBV7-7	few	15	TRBD1	TRBJ2-7	CASSPGQGPLHEQYF	TGTGCTAGCAGCCCCGGACAGGGGCCACTCCACGAGCAGTACTTC
TRBV5-1	NA	17	NA	TRBJ1-3	CASSSFPNQGSGNTIYF	TGCGCCAGCAGCTCGTTCCCCAACCAGGGCTCTGGAAACACCATATATTTT